Included here is one TCR beta chain sequence, with context. Libraries were prepared by immunoSEQ multiplex PCR; TCRdb keeps only in-frame clonotypes and omits some of them. The table records some 1,700 clones, about 96% of them present only once. The data were taken from a study of chemoradiotherapy in HPV16-positive cancers. This sequence originates from a human donor with HPV-associated anogenital cancer. Sequenced here: tumor tissue, sampled from a patient who underwent chemoradiotherapy.

CDR3 bases: TGTGCCAGTAATTCAGCGGGAGTTGTGTCCGGGGAGCTGTTTTTT. It codes for CASNSAGVVSGELFF. This chain links TRBV19 with TRBJ2-2, with 8 nucleotides matching TRBD2. V lost 7 bases, J lost 6 bases, and 10 bases stayed unmatched. The CDR3 is 15 residues long. Germline V CDR1 and CDR2: LNHDA, SQIVND (reference sequence).